Presented here are 27 T cell receptor beta chains from one specimen sequenced in a study of CD8 T cells in Susac syndrome. RNA was extracted with the RNeasy kit, and a quantity of about 0.45 to 1 ug was reverse transcribed using random hexamers. Using its own MiXCR run on the immunoSEQ multiplex PCR reads, TCRdb lists one record per CDR3 protein. In the table there are 120,000 to 150,000 distinct CDR3 sequences, about 94% of which are singletons. Specimen: CD8+ T cells from PBMCs. These receptors all stem from a human donor in good health.

V and J are TRBV7-3 and TRBJ2-1; 7 bases fit TRBD2. There are 14 residues in the CDR3. Germline trimming cut 1 base from V and 5 bases from J; bases unmatched to any gene: 2. Germline V CDR1 and CDR2: SGHTA, FQGTGA. The CDR3: CASSLIGTNNEQFF. CDR3 DNA: TGTGCCAGCAGCTTAATCGGGACTAACAATGAGCAGTTCTTC.

This chain joins TRBV7-9 and TRBJ2-1, with no clear D. The CDR3 has 12 residues. V lost 5 bases and J lost 4, with 6 bases in between. CDR1 is SEHNR, CDR2 FQNEAQ, per germline (reference sequence). CDR3 nucleotide sequence: TGTGCCAGCAGCCATCAGTACAATGAGCAGTTCTTC. It codes for CASSHQYNEQFF.

The chain recombines TRBV27 with TRBJ2-7; D might be TRBD1 (6 bases). Germline V gives CDR1 MNHEY, CDR2 SMNVEV (reference sequence). V was clipped by 4 bases and J by 4 bases, with 11 bases between them. The CDR3 runs 13 residues. This CDR3 is CASSSGQRYEQYF. CDR3 coding DNA: TGTGCCAGCAGTTCGGGACAAAGATACGAGCAGTACTTC.

The CDR3 sequence is CASSLRSGWNTGELFF. Here the CDR3 DNA reads TGTGCCAGCAGCCTAAGATCGGGCTGGAACACCGGGGAGCTGTTTTTT. The rearrangement uses TRBV13 and TRBJ2-2; unclear D gene. Germline loops: CDR1 PRHDT, CDR2 FYEKMQ (reference sequence). Deletions cut 5 bases from V and 1 base from J, with 14 bases between. CDR3 length: 16 amino acids.

The rearrangement links TRBV9 to TRBJ2-1; 7 bases map to TRBD2. The germline V gene encodes CDR1 SGDLS and CDR2 YYNGEE. The V segment lost 5 bases and the J segment 9 bases; nucleotides outside the gene matches: 11. The CDR3 spans 14 residues. CDR3 region: CASSEGGVRGEQFF. CDR3 DNA: TGTGCCAGCAGTGAGGGAGGGGTAAGGGGTGAGCAGTTCTTC.

The CDR3, as DNA: TGCGCCAGCAGCGATCGGGGACTAGCGGGAGAAGATGAGCAGTTCTTC. It codes for CASSDRGLAGEDEQFF. This rearrangement joins TRBV4-3 to TRBJ2-1, with 14 bases that match TRBD2. V was clipped by 5 bases and J by 8 bases; unmatched bases: 8. This CDR3 is 16 amino acids long. Germline V lookup: CDR1 LGHNA, CDR2 YSLEER.

This chain uses TRBV30 with TRBJ2-7; TRBD1 is a possible D gene (6 bases). The germline V gene has CDR1 GTSNPN and CDR2 SVGIG (reference sequence). V lost 0 bases and J lost 3, with 9 bases in between. This CDR3 comprises 13 residues. CDR3 protein: CAWSVGDNYEQYF. The CDR3, as DNA: TGTGCCTGGAGTGTTGGGGACAACTACGAGCAGTACTTC.

The V call is TRBV9, the J call TRBJ2-3, with 9 bases lining up with TRBD2. CDR1 and CDR2 from the germline V gene are SGDLS and YYNGEE. The CDR3 has 15 residues. V lost 2 bases and J lost 3; bases outside the gene matches: 4. This chain's CDR3 is CASSVSGSTTDTQYF. CDR3 sequence (DNA): TGTGCCAGCAGCGTTAGCGGGAGTACTACAGATACGCAGTATTTT.

J is TRBJ1-2 and V is TRBV19; D is perhaps TRBD1 (6 bases). The CDR3 length is 14 residues. Germline V gives CDR1 LNHDA, CDR2 SQIVND (reference sequence). Trimming pared 4 bases from V and 3 bases from J, leaving 12 bases between. The CDR3 sequence is CASSSDRLHYGYTF. In DNA, the CDR3 is TGTGCCAGTAGTAGCGACAGGCTTCACTATGGCTACACCTTC.

V usage is TRBV15 and J usage is TRBJ2-7, with a weak D call TRBD2 (5 bases). This CDR3 has 13 amino acids. Germline CDR1 is LNHNV and CDR2 is YYDKDF (reference sequence). V was shortened by 4 bases and J by 3 bases, with 10 bases between the two germline ends. The CDR3 sequence: CATSNGESYEQYF. The CDR3 nucleotides are TGTGCCACCAGCAACGGGGAGAGCTACGAGCAGTACTTC.

CDR3: CASKTSGTYNEQFF. The DNA of the CDR3 is TGTGCCAGCAAGACTAGCGGGACCTACAATGAGCAGTTCTTC. This chain connects TRBV7-3 to TRBJ2-1; the match to TRBD2 covers 11 bases. CDR3 size: 14 residues. Per germline, CDR1 SGHTA and CDR2 FQGTGA. Trimming at V came to 7 bases and at J to 2 bases, leaving 1 base not matched to a gene.

The chain links TRBV3-1 to TRBJ1-2; no clear D gene. V lost 1 base, J lost 8 bases, and 17 bases lay in between. The V gene's germline CDR1 is LGHDT and CDR2 YNNKEL (reference sequence). The CDR3 is made up of 15 amino acids. CDR3 region: CASSQVGGSSKGYTF. The CDR3 nucleotides are TGTGCCAGCAGCCAAGTAGGAGGGAGTTCAAAAGGCTACACCTTC.

This chain uses TRBV6-5 with TRBJ2-7; the D is unclear. Germline V gene data show CDR1 as MNHEY and CDR2 as SVGAGI. The CDR3 consists of 13 residues. Trimming took 0 bases from V and 3 from J, leaving 6 bases between them. In DNA form, the CDR3 reads TGTGCCAGCAGTTACTCGCTCCTCTACGAGCAGTACTTC. This sequence encodes CASSYSLLYEQYF.

V is TRBV27 and J is TRBJ1-5; D is undetermined. Trimming stripped 6 bases from V and 1 base from J, with 7 bases between. The CDR3 runs 13 residues. Germline CDR1 MNHEY, CDR2 SMNVEV (reference sequence). The CDR3 reads CASRSQSNQPQHF. The CDR3 DNA sequence: TGTGCCAGCAGGTCTCAAAGCAATCAGCCCCAGCATTTT.

This chain joins TRBV4-2 and TRBJ2-5; 7 positions match TRBD2. V lost 4 bases, J lost 3 bases, and 5 bases stayed unmatched. Per germline, CDR1 LGHNA and CDR2 YNFKEQ. The CDR3 contains 14 residues. CDR3 sequence reads: CASSPLGGEETQYF. CDR3 coding DNA: TGTGCCAGCAGCCCGCTTGGGGGGGAAGAGACCCAGTACTTC.

The V and J genes are TRBV13 and TRBJ2-2, with D unclear. Trimming took off 2 bases at V and 1 base at J, with 8 bases between the two ends. The germline gives CDR1 PRHDT, CDR2 FYEKMQ (reference sequence). This CDR3 has 15 residues. CDR3 bases: TGTGCCAGCAGCTTATCCCGGAGGAACACCGGGGAGCTGTTTTTT. Amino acids: CASSLSRRNTGELFF.

This sequence joins TRBV7-9 and TRBJ2-7, with a weak D call TRBD2 (7 bases). The germline V gene has CDR1 SEHNR and CDR2 FQNEAQ (reference sequence). CDR3 length: 15 amino acids. V shed 3 bases and J shed 1 base, with 13 bases lying between them. CDR3 nucleotide sequence: TGTGCCAGCAGCTTCGAGGGAGGGGGTTCCTACGAGCAGTACTTC. This codes for CASSFEGGGSYEQYF. The full variable domain, completed using reference TRBV7-9 and TRBJ2-7, is DTGVSQNPRHKITKRGQNVTFRCDPISEHNRLYWYRQTLGQGPEFLTYFQNEAQLEKSRLLSDRFSAERPKGSFSTLEIQRTEQGDSAMYLCASSFEGGGSYEQYFGPGTRLTVT.

The V gene is TRBV27, the J gene TRBJ2-7; 8 bases match TRBD2. CDR1 is MNHEY, CDR2 SMNVEV, per germline (reference sequence). CDR3 size: 15 residues. V lost 2 bases, J lost 5 bases, and 8 bases stayed unmatched. The CDR3 bases are TGTGCCAGCAGTTTAAGGCGGGGGGCTGTGCACGAGCAGTACTTC. It codes for CASSLRRGAVHEQYF.

The gene calls are TRBV27 and TRBJ1-1, with a tentative D call TRBD1 (5 bases). The CDR3 is 14 residues long. Germline-derived CDR1 and CDR2 are MNHEY and SMNVEV (reference sequence). V was trimmed by 7 bases and J by 4 bases, leaving 16 bases between them. CDR3: CASTNPRGSTEAFF. The CDR3 region has the DNA TGTGCCAGCACTAATCCGCGGGGGAGCACTGAAGCTTTCTTT.

The chain couples TRBV20-1 to TRBJ2-5; no reliable D call. Germline V gene lookup returns CDR1 DFQATT and CDR2 SNEGSKA (reference sequence). CDR3 length: 15 amino acids. With 7 bases removed from V and 1 base from J, the gap between germline ends came to 19 bases. The CDR3 region has the DNA TGCAGTGTCAGAGAAGGCAGGAGCCTCCAAGAGACCCAGTACTTC. Translated: CSVREGRSLQETQYF.

The chain combines TRBV18 with TRBJ2-3; D is ambiguous. Germline V gives CDR1 KGHSH, CDR2 LQKENI. CDR3 size: 14 residues. V lost 6 bases and J lost 4, with 14 bases in between. The CDR3 DNA is TGTGCCAGCTCCCCGCCAGACGGGTCAGATACGCAGTATTTT. This gives the protein CASSPPDGSDTQYF.

The chain links TRBV5-6 to TRBJ1-1; D possibly corresponds to TRBD1 (6 bases). V lost 4 bases and J 5 bases, leaving 9 bases between the germline ends. Germline V gene lookup returns CDR1 SGHDT and CDR2 YYEEEE. There are 12 residues in the CDR3. The CDR3 DNA reads as TGTGCCAGCAGCCCAGGGGAAACTGAAGCTTTCTTT. This encodes CASSPGETEAFF.

The genes are TRBV29-1 and TRBJ2-1; weak D call: TRBD2 (6 bases). V was pared by 1 base and J by 4 bases, with 11 bases between. CDR3 size: 14 residues. Germline V lookup: CDR1 SQVTM, CDR2 ANQGSEA. CDR3 bases: TGCAGCGTTGAAGGTAGCGGTCATTACAATGAGCAGTTCTTC. It specifies CSVEGSGHYNEQFF.

The chain employs TRBV4-2 and TRBJ2-3, with 12 bases lining up with TRBD2. Per germline, CDR1 LGHNA and CDR2 YNFKEQ. CDR3 length: 17 residues. V gave up 3 bases and J gave up 3 bases; unmatched junction bases: 7. This chain's CDR3 is CASSHRLAGVGTDTQYF. CDR3 coding DNA: TGTGCCAGCAGCCACCGACTAGCGGGAGTGGGTACAGATACGCAGTATTTT.

The rearrangement links TRBV29-1 to TRBJ2-1; 7 bases line up with TRBD2. In germline, CDR1 is SQVTM, CDR2 ANQGSEA. The V gene end was trimmed by 3 bases and the J gene end by 4 bases; junction bases not matched to a gene: 18. The CDR3 has 18 amino acids. CDR3 amino acids: CSVDREILSERGYNEQFF. The CDR3 nucleotides read TGCAGCGTTGACAGGGAAATTCTTAGCGAGCGGGGTTACAATGAGCAGTTCTTC.

The V call is TRBV7-9, the J call TRBJ2-5, with 9 bases aligning to TRBD2. With 5 bases clipped from V and 5 bases from J, the junction kept 3 bases outside the gene matches. This CDR3 has 13 residues. Germline-derived CDR1 and CDR2 are SEHNR and FQNEAQ (reference sequence). The CDR3 loop reads CASSDGLAETQYF. The CDR3 bases are TGTGCCAGCAGCGATGGACTAGCGGAGACCCAGTACTTC.

V usage is TRBV4-3 and J usage is TRBJ2-7; tentative D call: TRBD2 (5 bases). This CDR3 has 14 residues. V gave up 0 bases and J gave up 4 bases, with 10 bases separating them. CDR1 and CDR2 from the germline V gene are LGHNA and YSLEER. DNA of the CDR3: TGCGCCAGCAGCCAAGATGGGAGTTCTTACGAGCAGTACTTC. Translating gives CASSQDGSSYEQYF.